A selection of T cell receptor beta chains follows, all from one sample in a study of blood T cell repertoires in COVID-19. Produced via immunoSEQ multiplex PCR; TCRdb's table is partial and in-frame only. Among about 250,000 clones listed, 88% were seen once. The sample comprised peripheral blood. These receptors were collected from a woman in her twenties or thirties with COVID-19, enrolled during active disease. Both conserved end residues are part of each CDR3. The D gene is left open where the match is weak. Clone sizes are given selectively: once, few, many, or a class where the clone is expanded.

V	J	size	D	CDR3
TRBV11-2	TRBJ2-1	NA	TRBD2	CASRHREGEQFF
TRBV5-6	TRBJ2-2	NA	NA	CASSLWTSPTTGELFF
TRBV15	TRBJ1-6	NA	NA	CATSREAGRGNSPLHF
TRBV20-1	TRBJ1-1	NA	NA	CSARASQAFF
TRBV15	TRBJ2-3	NA	TRBD2	CATSRGRLAGLGTDTQYF
TRBV7-9	TRBJ2-3	NA	NA	CASSLPGTDTQYF
TRBV2	TRBJ1-5	NA	NA	CASSEGLSNQPQHF
TRBV6-6	TRBJ1-2	NA	NA	CASTFRTGRLNYGYTF
TRBV7-8	TRBJ1-1	once	NA	CASSLAAQGAEAFF
TRBV15	TRBJ2-7	once	TRBD1	CATRDRNYEQYF
TRBV7-2	TRBJ1-1	few	TRBD1	CATGTGILATEAFF
TRBV6-5	TRBJ2-1	NA	TRBD2	CASSRLAGGYEQFF
TRBV11-2	TRBJ2-7	NA	NA	CASSLERGAGANEQYF
TRBV5-5	TRBJ1-5	NA	NA	CASSFLAGNWGGHQPQHF
TRBV21-1	TRBJ2-2	NA	NA	CASSIIWGHTGELFF
TRBV3-1/TRBV3-2	TRBJ1-4	NA	TRBD1	CASSQTILQGAAEKLFF
TRBV10-2	TRBJ1-2	once	NA	CASSESRTQGYTF
TRBV27	TRBJ1-2	once	TRBD1	CASRAKDRAYGYTF
TRBV6-2/TRBV6-3	TRBJ2-7	NA	TRBD2	CASSVPAGGRSYEQYF
TRBV27	TRBJ2-5	NA	TRBD2	CASRIAGSGDQYF